A single sample is the source of the 19 T cell receptor beta chains below, sequenced in a study of identical twins. TCRdb analysed the 5' RACE reads with MiXCR anew, one entry per CDR3 protein. Among some 1,600,000 distinct CDR3 sequences listed, under 35% were seen once. The sample was cord blood. The source is a newborn girl in good health.

The chain employs TRBV7-2 and TRBJ2-1; 11 bases are shared with TRBD2. This CDR3 comprises 17 residues. The germline CDR1 and CDR2 sequences are SGHTA and FQGNSA. J lost 4 bases, V lost 0 bases, and 5 bases had no gene match. The CDR3 protein is CASSLARTSGYYNEQFF. In DNA, the CDR3 is TGTGCCAGCAGCTTAGCCCGGACTAGCGGGTATTACAATGAGCAGTTCTTC.

The chain combines TRBV10-3 with TRBJ1-1; D gene unclear. CDR1 and CDR2 from the germline V gene are ENHRY and SYGVKD. With 0 bases removed from V and 0 bases from J, the gap between germline ends came to 5 bases. CDR3 length: 14 residues. In DNA form, the CDR3 reads TGTGCCATCAGTGAGTCCCTAATGAACACTGAAGCTTTCTTT. Protein: CAISESLMNTEAFF.

This clonotype was found a few times. The CDR3 loop is CASSKAGPLSPLHF. The CDR3 nucleotides read TGCGCCAGCAGTAAGGCCGGACCTTTATCACCCCTCCACTTT. The chain employs TRBV5-1 and TRBJ1-6, with D unresolved. The CDR3 extends over 14 amino acids. Germline V CDR1 and CDR2: SGHRS, YFSETQ. The V and J ends lost 5 bases and 10 bases respectively, with 16 bases between them. The full variable domain, in which reference TRBV5-1 and TRBJ1-6 provide the parts outside the CDR3, is KAGVTQTPRYLIKTRGQQVTLSCSPISGHRSVSWYQQTPGQGLQFLFEYFSETQRNKGNFPGRFSGRQFSNSRSEMNVSTLELGDSALYLCASSKAGPLSPLHFGNGTRLTVT.

This chain connects TRBV10-3 to TRBJ2-7; 10 bases are shared with TRBD1. CDR3 length: 13 amino acids. V was pared by 7 bases and J by 2 bases, with 2 bases of the junction left unmatched. Germline values: CDR1 ENHRY, CDR2 SYGVKD. The CDR3 loop reads CAITGQGAYEQYF. In DNA form, the CDR3 reads TGTGCCATCACAGGACAGGGGGCCTACGAGCAGTACTTC.

The chain links TRBV29-1 to TRBJ2-7; D is unresolved. Germline values: CDR1 SQVTM, CDR2 ANQGSEA. Between the trimmed V and J ends, which lost 7 bases and 1 base, there was a span of 11 bases. This CDR3 region has 12 residues. In DNA, the CDR3 is TGCAGCGGCCTCGGTGTGTCCTACGAGCAGTACTTC. It is translated as CSGLGVSYEQYF.

The chain links TRBV25-1 to TRBJ2-1; 9 nucleotides line up with TRBD2. Trimming cost V 2 bases and J 2 bases; bases outside gene matches: 10. The CDR3 spans 18 residues. CDR1 MGHDK and CDR2 SYGVNS come from the germline V gene. DNA for the CDR3: TGTGCCAGCAGTGAACCGACTCCACTAGCGGGCCCCTACAATGAGCAGTTCTTC. Protein product: CASSEPTPLAGPYNEQFF.

This sequence joins TRBV28 and TRBJ2-7, with 10 bases aligning to TRBD2. The germline V gene encodes CDR1 MDHEN and CDR2 SYDVKM. This CDR3 has 15 residues. The junction had 4 bases not matched to a gene; V was cut back by 3 bases and J by 2 bases. CDR3 sequence (DNA): TGTGCCAGCAGTTTCCCAGCGGGAGGGACCTACGAGCAGTACTTC. Amino acid sequence: CASSFPAGGTYEQYF.

This clonotype was seen only a few times. The gene calls are TRBV20-1 and TRBJ2-7; possibly TRBD1 or TRBD2 for D (6 bases each). V was shortened by 6 bases and J by 3 bases, with 18 bases between the two germline ends. In germline, CDR1 is DFQATT, CDR2 SNEGSKA (reference sequence). The CDR3 is 14 residues long. CDR3 protein: CSAPRGQGIYEQYF. In DNA form, the CDR3 reads TGCAGTGCCCCCCGGGGGCAAGGAATCTACGAGCAGTACTTC.

This clonotype was observed once. The rearrangement uses TRBV2 and TRBJ2-5; 9 bases agree with TRBD1. CDR1 and CDR2 from the germline V gene are SNHLY and FYNNEI. The V segment lost 11 bases and the J segment 4 bases; nucleotides outside the gene matches: 5. This CDR3 has 12 amino acids. CDR3 in DNA: TGTGCCCTGGACAGGGGACCAGAGACCCAGTACTTC. It translates to CALDRGPETQYF.

The V gene is TRBV3-1, the J gene TRBJ1-6; D uncertain. V lost 7 bases and J 1 base, leaving 17 bases between the germline ends. The CDR3 runs 17 residues. The V gene's germline CDR1 is LGHDT and CDR2 YNNKEL (reference sequence). The CDR3 bases are TGTGCCAGCACCCGACGCGCTGCTTGGTCCTATAATTCACCCCTCCACTTT. Its translation is CASTRRAAWSYNSPLHF.

The chain has TRBV27 and TRBJ1-4; D perhaps matches TRBD1 (5 bases). The CDR3 spans 15 residues. The germline V gene encodes CDR1 MNHEY and CDR2 SMNVEV (reference sequence). V was cut by 3 bases and J by 7 bases, with 15 bases left in between. CDR3 nucleotides: TGTGCCAGCAGTTTGTGGCCCACCGGGGGTGAAAAACTGTTTTTT. Translating it yields CASSLWPTGGEKLFF.

This clonotype has just a few counts. The rearrangement uses TRBV15 and TRBJ2-1; 11 bases fit TRBD2. V shed 9 bases and J 2 bases; nucleotides not matched to a gene: 0. The CDR3 has 13 amino acids. Germline lookup yields CDR1 LNHNV and CDR2 YYDKDF (reference sequence). As DNA, the CDR3 is TGTGCCACGGGACTAGCGGCCTACAATGAGCAGTTCTTC. Amino acid sequence: CATGLAAYNEQFF.

At least ten counts were recorded for this clonotype. The chain couples TRBV10-3 to TRBJ2-7; a possible D gene is TRBD1 (5 bases). V was cut by 3 bases and J by 0 bases, with 12 bases left in between. The V gene's germline CDR1 is ENHRY and CDR2 SYGVKD. The CDR3 spans 15 residues. The CDR3 DNA reads TGTGCCATCAGTGACGGTTCCAGGGTCTCCTACGAGCAGTACTTC. Its protein product is CAISDGSRVSYEQYF.

In its sample, this clonotype was seen a few times. V is TRBV29-1 and J is TRBJ1-2; a possible D gene is TRBD1 (6 bases). Germline V CDR1 and CDR2: SQVTM, ANQGSEA. Trimming pared 1 base from V and 8 bases from J, leaving 20 bases between. The CDR3 is made up of 15 amino acids. The CDR3 sequence is CSVEAPRDTLRGYTF. The CDR3 bases are TGCAGCGTTGAAGCCCCTCGGGACACCCTTAGGGGCTACACCTTC.

This clonotype was observed a handful of times. This chain uses TRBV5-1 with TRBJ2-1; D is perhaps TRBD2 (6 bases). The length of the CDR3 is 12 residues. The V gene's germline CDR1 is SGHRS and CDR2 YFSETQ. The V gene lost 7 bases and the J gene lost 7 bases, with 12 bases spanning the gap. The CDR3 region is CASGIGGNEQFF. CDR3 coding DNA: TGCGCCAGCGGGATTGGGGGGAATGAGCAGTTCTTC.

Points on this clonotype: A read error is possible here, since a much larger clone lies one base away. V is TRBV5-6 and J is TRBJ2-4; D is uncertain. CDR1 is SGHDT, CDR2 YYEEEE, per germline. V gave up 3 bases and J gave up 1 base, with 5 bases separating them. The CDR3 contains 13 residues. CDR3 amino acids: CASSCRAKNIQYF. CDR3 nucleotides: TGTGCCAGCAGCTGCAGGGCCAAAAACATTCAGTACTTC. The whole variable domain, remainder taken from reference TRBV5-6 and TRBJ2-4, is DAGVTQSPTHLIKTRGQQVTLRCSPKSGHDTVSWYQQALGQGPQFIFQYYEEEERQRGNFPDRFSGHQFPNYSSELNVNALLLGDSALYLCASSCRAKNIQYFGAGTRLSVL.

The chain's CDR3 is CASSPKRSGNQPQHF. Written as DNA, the CDR3 is TGTGCCAGCAGTCCAAAACGCTCCGGGAATCAGCCCCAGCATTTT. The V call is TRBV12-3 or TRBV12-4, the J call TRBJ1-5; D remains unclear. The CDR3 has 15 amino acids. V was clipped by 5 bases and J by 4 bases, with 15 bases between them.

The chain employs TRBV27 and TRBJ2-3, with a possible D match to TRBD2 (5 bases). CDR3 length equals 14 residues. V lost 5 bases to trimming and J lost 5 bases, with 14 bases between them. Germline V gene lookup returns CDR1 MNHEY and CDR2 SMNVEV (reference sequence). The CDR3 loop reads CASSATRTKDTQYF. The CDR3, as DNA: TGTGCCAGCAGTGCCACTAGGACGAAAGATACGCAGTATTTT.

This clonotype was seen more than once but under ten times. The V call is TRBV12-3 or TRBV12-4, the J call TRBJ2-7, with D perhaps matching TRBD1 (6 bases). Trimming removed 2 bases from V and 0 bases from J, with 11 bases in between. The length of the CDR3 is 15 residues. The CDR3 loop reads CASSLRAGVSYEQYF. The CDR3 DNA is TGTGCCAGCAGTTTAAGGGCAGGGGTCTCCTACGAGCAGTACTTC.